The clone carrying this T cell receptor beta chain was observed a handful of times. Its antigen is not identified. TCRdb reanalysed the reads using MiXCR and keeps one entry per CDR3 protein. The table includes roughly 730,000 distinct CDR3 sequences, 33% detected once. The CDR3 is 14 amino acids. CDR1 and CDR2 from the germline V gene are MGHRA and YSYEKL. V shed 6 bases and J shed 9 bases, with 20 bases lying between them. The sample comes from a study of T cell repertoires in cytomegalovirus infection. Across the study: Use of recently identified HLA-C-restricted and well-studied HLA-B-restricted CMV epitopes was part of the study. It was the public TCR beta signatures that indicated both CMV infection and matching HLA type.

Study-level results: Summed public TCR beta family frequency identified CMV carriers bearing the relevant HLA. Within the response measured ex vivo, HLA-C-restricted CMV-specific TCR beta clonotypes were dominant.

V usage is TRBV4-1 and J usage is TRBJ2-5; possible D gene TRBD2, 7 bases. The sample was cultured PBMCs, taken from culture after CMV antigen stimulation. The TCR sequence derives from a human donor in good health (CMV status not recorded). Some clones in this sample may be carry-over from other donors' samples. The CDR3 region has the DNA TGCGCCAGCAGTCGATACGGGGGGCCGGGGGCCCAGTACTTC. This codes for CASSRYGGPGAQYF.